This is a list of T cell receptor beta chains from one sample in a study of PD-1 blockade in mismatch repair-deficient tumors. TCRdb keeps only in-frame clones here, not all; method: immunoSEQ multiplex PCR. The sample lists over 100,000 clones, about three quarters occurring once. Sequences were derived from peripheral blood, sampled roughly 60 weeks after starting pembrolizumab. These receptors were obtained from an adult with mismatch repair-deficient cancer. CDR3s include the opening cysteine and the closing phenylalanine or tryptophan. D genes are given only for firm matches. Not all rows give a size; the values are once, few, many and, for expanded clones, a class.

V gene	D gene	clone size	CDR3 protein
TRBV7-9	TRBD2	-	CASSLPSGGARGVYEQYF
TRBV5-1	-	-	CASSLGYGELFF
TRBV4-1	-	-	CASSQVSSNEQFF
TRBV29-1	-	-	CSVSDGYEQYF
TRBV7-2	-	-	CASSQGRGVNTGELFF
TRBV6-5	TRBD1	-	CASSYSGQGVHGYTF
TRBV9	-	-	CASTGEPHNSGNTIYF
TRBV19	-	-	CATSSGFGEQFF
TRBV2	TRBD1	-	CASSTLSRQGLPYEQYF
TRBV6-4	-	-	CATKGGASGFWADTQYF
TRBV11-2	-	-	CASSLEFGSRNTEAFF
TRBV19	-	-	CASSIAGGGYTF
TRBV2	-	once	CASSGGGRGQVEQYF
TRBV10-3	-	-	CAISEISQETQYF
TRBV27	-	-	CASSLEDGLLYEQYF
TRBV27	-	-	CASSEHVAHYGYTF